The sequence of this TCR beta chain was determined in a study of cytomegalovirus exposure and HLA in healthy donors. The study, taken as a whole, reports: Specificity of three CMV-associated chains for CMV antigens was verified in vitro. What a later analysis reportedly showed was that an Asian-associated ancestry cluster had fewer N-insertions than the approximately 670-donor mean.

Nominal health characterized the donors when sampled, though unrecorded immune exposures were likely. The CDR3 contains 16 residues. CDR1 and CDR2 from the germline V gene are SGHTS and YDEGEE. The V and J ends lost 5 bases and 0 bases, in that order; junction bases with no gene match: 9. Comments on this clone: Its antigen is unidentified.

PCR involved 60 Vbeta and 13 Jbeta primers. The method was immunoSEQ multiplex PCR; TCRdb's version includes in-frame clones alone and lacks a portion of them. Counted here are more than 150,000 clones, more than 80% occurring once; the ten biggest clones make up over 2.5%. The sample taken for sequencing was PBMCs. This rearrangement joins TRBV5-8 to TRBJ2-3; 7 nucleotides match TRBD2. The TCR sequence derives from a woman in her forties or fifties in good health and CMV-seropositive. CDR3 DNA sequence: TGTGCCAGCAGACCGAGGGCTAGCGGCAGCACAGATACGCAGTATTTT. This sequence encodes CASRPRASGSTDTQYF.